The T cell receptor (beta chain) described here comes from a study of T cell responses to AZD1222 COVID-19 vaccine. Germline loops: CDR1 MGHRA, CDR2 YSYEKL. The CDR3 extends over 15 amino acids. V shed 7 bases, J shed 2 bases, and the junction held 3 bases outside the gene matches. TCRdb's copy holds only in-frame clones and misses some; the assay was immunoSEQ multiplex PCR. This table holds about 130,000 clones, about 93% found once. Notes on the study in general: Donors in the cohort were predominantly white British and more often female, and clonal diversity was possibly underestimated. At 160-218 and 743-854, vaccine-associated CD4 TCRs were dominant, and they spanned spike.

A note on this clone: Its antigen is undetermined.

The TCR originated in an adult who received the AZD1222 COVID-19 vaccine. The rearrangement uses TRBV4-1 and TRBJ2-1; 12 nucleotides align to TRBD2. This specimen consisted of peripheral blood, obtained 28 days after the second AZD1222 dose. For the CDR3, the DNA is TGCGCCAGCACTCTAGCGGGGGGGCCCTACAATGAGCAGTTCTTC. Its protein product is CASTLAGGPYNEQFF.